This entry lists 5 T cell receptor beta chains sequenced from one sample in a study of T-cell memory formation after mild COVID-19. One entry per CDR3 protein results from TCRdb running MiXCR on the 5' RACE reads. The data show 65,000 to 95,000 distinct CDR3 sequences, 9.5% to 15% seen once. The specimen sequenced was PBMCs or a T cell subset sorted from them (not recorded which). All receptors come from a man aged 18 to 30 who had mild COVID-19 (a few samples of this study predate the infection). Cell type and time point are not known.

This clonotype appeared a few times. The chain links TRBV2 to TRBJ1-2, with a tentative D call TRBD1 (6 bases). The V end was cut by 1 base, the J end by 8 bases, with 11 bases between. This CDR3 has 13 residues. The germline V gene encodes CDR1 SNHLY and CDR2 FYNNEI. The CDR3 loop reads CASSEGQGIGYTF. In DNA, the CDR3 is TGTGCCAGCAGTGAAGGGCAGGGGATAGGCTACACCTTC.

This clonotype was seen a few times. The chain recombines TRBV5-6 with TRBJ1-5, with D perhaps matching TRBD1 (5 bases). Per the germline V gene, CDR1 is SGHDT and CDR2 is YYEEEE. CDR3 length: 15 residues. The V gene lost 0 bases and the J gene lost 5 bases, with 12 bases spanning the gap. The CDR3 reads CASSLVGGRDQPQHF. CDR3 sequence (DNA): TGTGCCAGCAGCTTGGTCGGGGGTCGGGATCAGCCCCAGCATTTT.

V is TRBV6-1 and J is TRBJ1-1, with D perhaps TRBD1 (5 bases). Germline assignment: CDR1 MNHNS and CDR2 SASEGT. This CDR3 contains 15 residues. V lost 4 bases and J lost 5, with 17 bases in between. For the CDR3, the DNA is TGTGCCAGCAGTGGGGCAGGGTTAGGATGGACTGAAGCTTTCTTT. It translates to CASSGAGLGWTEAFF.

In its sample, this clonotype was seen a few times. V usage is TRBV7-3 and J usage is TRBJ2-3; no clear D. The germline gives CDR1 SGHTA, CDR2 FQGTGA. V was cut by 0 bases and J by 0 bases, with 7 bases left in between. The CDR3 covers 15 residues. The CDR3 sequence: CASSLTLISTDTQYF. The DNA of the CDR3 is TGTGCCAGCAGCTTAACTTTAATTAGCACAGATACGCAGTATTTT.

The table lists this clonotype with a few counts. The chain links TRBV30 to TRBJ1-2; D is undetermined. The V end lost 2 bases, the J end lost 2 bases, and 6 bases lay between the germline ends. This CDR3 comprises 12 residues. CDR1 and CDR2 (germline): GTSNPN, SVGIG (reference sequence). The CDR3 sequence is CAWSSENYGYTF. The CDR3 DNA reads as TGTGCCTGGAGTTCAGAGAACTATGGCTACACCTTC.